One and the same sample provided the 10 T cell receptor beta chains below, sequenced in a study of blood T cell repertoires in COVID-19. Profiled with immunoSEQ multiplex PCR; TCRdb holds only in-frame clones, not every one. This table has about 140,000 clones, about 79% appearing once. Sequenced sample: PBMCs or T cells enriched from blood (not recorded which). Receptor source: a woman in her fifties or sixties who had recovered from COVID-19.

CDR3 DNA sequence: TGTGCCAGCAGAGGGGACAGGGCCCCTAATTCACCCCTCCACTTT. Protein: CASRGDRAPNSPLHF. V and J are TRBV6-4 and TRBJ1-6, with TRBD1 matching 9 bases. V lost 6 bases to trimming and J lost 6 bases; unmatched junction nucleotides: 6. The CDR3 covers 15 residues. CDR1 MRHNA and CDR2 SNTAGT come from the germline V gene.

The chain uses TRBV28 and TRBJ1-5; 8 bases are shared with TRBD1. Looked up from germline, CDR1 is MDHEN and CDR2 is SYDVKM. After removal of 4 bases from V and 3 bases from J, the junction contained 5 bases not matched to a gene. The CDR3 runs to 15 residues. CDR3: CASSSGTGNNQPQHF. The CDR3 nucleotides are TGTGCCAGCAGTTCCGGGACAGGTAACAATCAGCCCCAGCATTTT. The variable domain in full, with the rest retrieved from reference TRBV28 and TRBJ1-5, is DVKVTQSSRYLVKRTGEKVFLECVQDMDHENMFWYRQDPGLGLRLIYFSYDVKMKEKGDIPEGYSVSREKKERFSLILESASTNQTSMYLCASSSGTGNNQPQHFGDGTRLSIL.

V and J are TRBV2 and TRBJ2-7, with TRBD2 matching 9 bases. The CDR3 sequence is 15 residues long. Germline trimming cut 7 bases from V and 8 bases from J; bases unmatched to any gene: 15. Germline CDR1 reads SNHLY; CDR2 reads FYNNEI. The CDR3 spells CASNLGVAGVPKQYF. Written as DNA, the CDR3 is TGTGCCAGCAACTTGGGGGTAGCGGGAGTTCCTAAGCAGTACTTC.

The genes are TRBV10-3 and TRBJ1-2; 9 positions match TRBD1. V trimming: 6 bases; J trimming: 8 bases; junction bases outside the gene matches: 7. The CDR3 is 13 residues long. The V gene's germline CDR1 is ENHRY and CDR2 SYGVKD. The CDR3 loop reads CAIRPGTGYGYTF. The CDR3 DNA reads TGTGCCATCAGGCCGGGGACAGGGTACGGCTACACCTTC.

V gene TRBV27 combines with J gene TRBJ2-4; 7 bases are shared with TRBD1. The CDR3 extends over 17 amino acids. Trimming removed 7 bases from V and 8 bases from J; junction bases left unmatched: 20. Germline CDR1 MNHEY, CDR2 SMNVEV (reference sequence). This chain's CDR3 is CASTPHRQGAPEHIQYF. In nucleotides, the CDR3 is TGTGCCAGCACCCCGCATCGACAGGGAGCCCCTGAACACATTCAGTACTTC.

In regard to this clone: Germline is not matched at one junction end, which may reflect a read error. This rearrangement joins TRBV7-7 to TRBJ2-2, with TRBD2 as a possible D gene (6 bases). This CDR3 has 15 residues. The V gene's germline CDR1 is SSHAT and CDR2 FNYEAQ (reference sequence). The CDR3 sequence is CASSLSAGRTGELFF. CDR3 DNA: TGTGCTAGCAGCTTGTCGGCGGGGCGCACCGGGGAGCTGTTTTTT.

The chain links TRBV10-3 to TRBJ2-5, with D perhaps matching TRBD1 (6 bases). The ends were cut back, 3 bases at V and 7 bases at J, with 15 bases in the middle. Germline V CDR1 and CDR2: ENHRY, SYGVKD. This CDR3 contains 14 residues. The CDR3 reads CAISDTGPGWTQYF. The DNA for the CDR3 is TGTGCCATCAGTGATACAGGGCCCGGGTGGACCCAGTACTTC.

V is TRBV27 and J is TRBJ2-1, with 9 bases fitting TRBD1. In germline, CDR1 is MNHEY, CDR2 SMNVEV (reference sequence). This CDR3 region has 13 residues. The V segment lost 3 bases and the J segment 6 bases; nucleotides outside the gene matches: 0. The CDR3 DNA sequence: TGTGCCAGCAGTTTGGACAGGGGCAATGAGCAGTTCTTC. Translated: CASSLDRGNEQFF.

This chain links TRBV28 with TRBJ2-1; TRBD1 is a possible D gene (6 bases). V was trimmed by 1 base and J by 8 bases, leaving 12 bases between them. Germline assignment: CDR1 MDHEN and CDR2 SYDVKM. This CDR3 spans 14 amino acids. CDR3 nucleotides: TGTGCCAGCAGTTTATTTCAGGGGCCCCATGAGCAGTTCTTC. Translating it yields CASSLFQGPHEQFF.

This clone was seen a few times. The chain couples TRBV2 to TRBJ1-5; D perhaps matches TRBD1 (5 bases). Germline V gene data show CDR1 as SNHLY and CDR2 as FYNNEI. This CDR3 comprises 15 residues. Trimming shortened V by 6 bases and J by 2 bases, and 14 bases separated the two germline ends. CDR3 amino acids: CASSGGRGGNQPQHF. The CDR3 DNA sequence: TGTGCCAGCAGCGGGGGAAGGGGTGGCAATCAGCCCCAGCATTTT.